These 14 T cell receptor beta chains share one sample of origin, sequenced in a study of T cell responses to AZD1222 COVID-19 vaccine. Here immunoSEQ multiplex PCR was the method, and the copy in TCRdb shows in-frame clones only, minus some. The sample has 150,000 to 200,000 clones, 70% to 90% seen once; the top ten hold around a tenth. This specimen consisted of peripheral blood, obtained 28 days after the second AZD1222 dose. These receptors came from an adult who received the AZD1222 COVID-19 vaccine.

The chain carries TRBV2 and TRBJ1-1; D ambiguous. V lost 6 bases and J lost 2, with 19 bases in between. Germline V CDR1 and CDR2: SNHLY, FYNNEI. The CDR3 contains 16 residues. The CDR3 here is CASRLLVRLLNTEAFF. The CDR3 DNA reads TGTGCCAGCAGGCTCCTTGTCCGCCTCCTAAACACTGAAGCTTTCTTT.

This clone has more than one count but fewer than ten. V is TRBV3-1 (or the pseudogene TRBV3-2) and J is TRBJ2-2, with D unclear. Germline CDR1 LGHDT, CDR2 YNNKEL (reference sequence). V lost 4 bases and J lost 1, with 1 base in between. This CDR3 has 12 residues. This CDR3 reads CASSRNTGELFF. In nucleotides, the CDR3 is TGTGCCAGCAGCCGGAACACCGGGGAGCTGTTTTTT.

The V call is TRBV28, the J call TRBJ1-4; D call uncertain. The CDR3 covers 13 residues. The germline V and J ends were trimmed by 2 bases and 3 bases, with 4 bases remaining between them. Germline V gene data show CDR1 as MDHEN and CDR2 as SYDVKM. CDR3 nucleotides: TGTGCCAGCAGTTTACCGCCTAATGAAAAACTGTTTTTT. Encoded protein: CASSLPPNEKLFF.

The V gene is TRBV5-4, the J gene TRBJ1-1; weak D call: TRBD1 (6 bases). Trimming took 0 bases from V and 7 from J, leaving 7 bases between them. Germline V gene lookup returns CDR1 SGHNT and CDR2 YYREEE (reference sequence). The CDR3 has 12 amino acids. CDR3 residues: CASSLARGEAFF. The CDR3 bases are TGTGCCAGCAGCTTGGCCAGGGGTGAAGCTTTCTTT.

This rearrangement joins TRBV27 to TRBJ1-5; D remains ambiguous. The V end lost 3 bases, the J end lost 4 bases, and 4 bases lay between the germline ends. CDR3 size: 12 residues. Germline V lookup: CDR1 MNHEY, CDR2 SMNVEV (reference sequence). DNA for the CDR3: TGTGCCAGCAGTTTCCTTAATCAGCCCCAGCATTTT. Translation gives CASSFLNQPQHF.

The rearrangement links TRBV19 to TRBJ2-3; 13 nucleotides align to TRBD2. Unmatched junction bases numbered 11, after V lost 4 bases and J lost 4 bases. Germline V lookup: CDR1 LNHDA, CDR2 SQIVND (reference sequence). The CDR3 contains 18 residues. This CDR3 reads CASSTRTSGGGGPDTQYF. The CDR3 DNA reads TGTGCCAGTAGTACGCGGACTAGCGGGGGCGGTGGGCCAGATACGCAGTATTTT.

This chain uses TRBV11-3 with TRBJ2-2; 8 positions match TRBD1. The V gene's germline CDR1 is SGHNT and CDR2 YENEEA. V dropped 4 bases and J dropped 0; count of bases not matched to a gene: 1. The CDR3 length is 15 residues. The CDR3 coding sequence is TGTGCCAGCAGCTCGGGACAGGCGAACACCGGGGAGCTGTTTTTT. Translation: CASSSGQANTGELFF.

About this clone: The junction departs from germline at one end; a sequencing error may be responsible. J is TRBJ2-2 and V is TRBV7-7; D possibly matches TRBD1 or TRBD2 (5 bases each). The CDR3 covers 16 residues. The germline V gene has CDR1 SSHAT and CDR2 FNYEAQ (reference sequence). CDR3 in amino acids: CASSRHRDQSTGELFF. Here the CDR3 DNA reads TGTGCTAGCAGCCGTCACCGGGACCAATCCACCGGGGAGCTGTTTTTT.

This chain uses TRBV5-1 with TRBJ1-3; D ambiguous. This CDR3 region has 14 residues. V lost 4 bases and J 2 bases, leaving 10 bases between the germline ends. Germline values: CDR1 SGHRS, CDR2 YFSETQ. The chain's CDR3 is CASSPSGAGNTIYF. In DNA form, the CDR3 reads TGCGCCAGCAGCCCAAGTGGGGCTGGAAACACCATATATTTT.

The chain has TRBV5-6 and TRBJ2-7; D is possibly TRBD1 (6 bases). From germline, CDR1 is SGHDT and CDR2 YYEEEE. The CDR3 sequence is 13 residues long. V lost 2 bases, J lost 5 bases, and 11 bases lay in between. The CDR3 spells CASSFTGTHEQYF. In DNA form, the CDR3 reads TGTGCCAGCAGCTTCACAGGGACCCACGAGCAGTACTTC. The full variable domain, in which reference TRBV5-6 and TRBJ2-7 provide the parts outside the CDR3, is DAGVTQSPTHLIKTRGQQVTLRCSPKSGHDTVSWYQQALGQGPQFIFQYYEEEERQRGNFPDRFSGHQFPNYSSELNVNALLLGDSALYLCASSFTGTHEQYFGPGTRLTVT.

V and J are TRBV29-1 and TRBJ2-7; D unresolved. The germline V gene has CDR1 SQVTM and CDR2 ANQGSEA. Trimming cost V 6 bases and J 0 bases, with 9 bases left between them. The CDR3 length is 12 residues. Here the CDR3 reads CSVTASSYEQYF. The CDR3 region has the DNA TGCAGCGTGACTGCAAGCTCCTACGAGCAGTACTTC.

V usage is TRBV29-1 and J usage is TRBJ1-1; D remains ambiguous. The CDR3 has 11 residues. Trimming removed 8 bases at V and 1 base at J, with 8 bases between. Per the germline V gene, CDR1 is SQVTM and CDR2 is ANQGSEA. Here the CDR3 reads CSIRRNTEAFF. CDR3 sequence (DNA): TGCAGCATTAGAAGGAACACTGAAGCTTTCTTT. Complete variable domain (other parts from reference TRBV29-1 and TRBJ1-1): SAVISQKPSRDICQRGTSLTIQCQVDSQVTMMFWYRQQPGQSLTLIATANQGSEATYESGFVIDKFPISRPNLTFSTLTVSNMSPEDSSIYLCSIRRNTEAFFGQGTRLTVV.

Notes on this clone: A read error may account for a junction end that differs from germline. The J gene is TRBJ1-2, the V gene TRBV29-1, with 8 nucleotides matching TRBD1. CDR3 length: 14 residues. In germline, CDR1 is SQVTM, CDR2 ANQGSEA. The CDR3 region has the DNA TGCAGCGTCGAAGGAAAGGCAGGGGGCGACGGCTACACCTTC. Protein: CSVEGKAGGDGYTF.

V usage is TRBV6-5 and J usage is TRBJ1-4; D call uncertain. This CDR3 spans 12 amino acids. Germline CDR1 MNHEY, CDR2 SVGAGI. The V gene lost 10 bases and the J gene lost 7 bases, with 13 bases spanning the gap. CDR3 in DNA: TGTGCCACCTCAAGGTCGTTTGAAAAACTGTTTTTT. Its protein product is CATSRSFEKLFF.